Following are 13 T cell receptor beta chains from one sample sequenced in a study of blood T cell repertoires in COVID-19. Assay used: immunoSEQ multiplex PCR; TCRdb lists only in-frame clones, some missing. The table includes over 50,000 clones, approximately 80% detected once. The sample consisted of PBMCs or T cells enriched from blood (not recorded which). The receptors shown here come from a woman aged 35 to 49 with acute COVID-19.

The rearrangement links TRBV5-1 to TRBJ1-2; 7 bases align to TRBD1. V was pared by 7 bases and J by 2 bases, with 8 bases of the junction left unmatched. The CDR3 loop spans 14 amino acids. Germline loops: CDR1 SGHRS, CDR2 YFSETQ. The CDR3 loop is CASLGDSDNYGYTF. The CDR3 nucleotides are TGCGCCAGCTTAGGGGACAGCGACAACTATGGCTACACCTTC.

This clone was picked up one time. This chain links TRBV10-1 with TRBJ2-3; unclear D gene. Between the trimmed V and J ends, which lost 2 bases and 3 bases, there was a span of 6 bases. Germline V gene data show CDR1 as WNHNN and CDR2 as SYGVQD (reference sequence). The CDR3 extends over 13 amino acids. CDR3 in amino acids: CASSELRTDTQYF. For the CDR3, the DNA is TGCGCCAGCAGTGAGCTCCGGACAGATACGCAGTATTTT.

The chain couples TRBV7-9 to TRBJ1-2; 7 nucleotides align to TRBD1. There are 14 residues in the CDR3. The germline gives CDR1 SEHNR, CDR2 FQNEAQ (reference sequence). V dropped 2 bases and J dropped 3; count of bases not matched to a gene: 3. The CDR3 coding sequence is TGTGCCAGCAGCTTACTAGGGACAGACTATGGCTACACCTTC. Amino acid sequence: CASSLLGTDYGYTF. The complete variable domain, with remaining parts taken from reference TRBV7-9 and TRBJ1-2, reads DTGVSQNPRHKITKRGQNVTFRCDPISEHNRLYWYRQTLGQGPEFLTYFQNEAQLEKSRLLSDRFSAERPKGSFSTLEIQRTEQGDSAMYLCASSLLGTDYGYTFGSGTRLTVV.

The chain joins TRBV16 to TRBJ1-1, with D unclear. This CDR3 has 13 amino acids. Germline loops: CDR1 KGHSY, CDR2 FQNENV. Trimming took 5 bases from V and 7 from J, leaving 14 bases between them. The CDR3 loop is CASSLTPSSEAFF. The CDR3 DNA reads TGTGCCAGCAGCTTAACACCATCCAGTGAAGCTTTCTTT.

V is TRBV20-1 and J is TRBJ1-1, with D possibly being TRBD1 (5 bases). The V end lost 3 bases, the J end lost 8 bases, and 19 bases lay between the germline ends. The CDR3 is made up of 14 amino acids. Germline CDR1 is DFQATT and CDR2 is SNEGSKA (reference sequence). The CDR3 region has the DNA TGCAGTGCTAGTCGGGACTCCCCAATCTCCGAAGCTTTCTTT. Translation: CSASRDSPISEAFF.

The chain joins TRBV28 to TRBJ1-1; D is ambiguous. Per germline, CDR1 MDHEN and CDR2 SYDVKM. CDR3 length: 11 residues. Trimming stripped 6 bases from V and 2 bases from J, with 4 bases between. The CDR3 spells CASRSNTEAFF. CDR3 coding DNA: TGTGCCAGCAGGAGTAACACTGAAGCTTTCTTT.

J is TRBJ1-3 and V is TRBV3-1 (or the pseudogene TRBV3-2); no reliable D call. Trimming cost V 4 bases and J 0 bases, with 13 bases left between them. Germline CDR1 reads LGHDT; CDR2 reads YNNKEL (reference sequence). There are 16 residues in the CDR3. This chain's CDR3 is CASSRTSLTSGNTIYF. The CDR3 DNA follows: TGTGCCAGCAGCCGAACGTCACTAACCTCTGGAAACACCATATATTTT.

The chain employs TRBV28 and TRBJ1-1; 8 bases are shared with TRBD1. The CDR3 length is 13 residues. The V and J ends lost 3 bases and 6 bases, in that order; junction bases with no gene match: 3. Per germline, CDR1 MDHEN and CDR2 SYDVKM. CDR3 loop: CASSFPRGPEAFF. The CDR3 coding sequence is TGTGCCAGCAGTTTTCCCAGGGGGCCTGAAGCTTTCTTT.

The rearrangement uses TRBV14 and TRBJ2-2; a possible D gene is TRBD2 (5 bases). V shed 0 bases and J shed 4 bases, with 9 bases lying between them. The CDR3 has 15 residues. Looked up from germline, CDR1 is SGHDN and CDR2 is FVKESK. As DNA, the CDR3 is TGTGCCAGCAGCCAAGAGCGAGGGAGCACCGGGGAGCTGTTTTTT. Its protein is CASSQERGSTGELFF.

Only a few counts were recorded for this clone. CDR3 in DNA: TGTGCCAGCAGTGACTGGGAGAATTCACCCCTCCACTTT. Amino acid sequence: CASSDWENSPLHF. The chain is built from TRBV6-4 and TRBJ1-6; D gene uncertain. The CDR3 covers 13 residues. Germline V CDR1 and CDR2: MRHNA, SNTAGT. Trimming stripped 1 base from V and 7 bases from J, with 5 bases between.

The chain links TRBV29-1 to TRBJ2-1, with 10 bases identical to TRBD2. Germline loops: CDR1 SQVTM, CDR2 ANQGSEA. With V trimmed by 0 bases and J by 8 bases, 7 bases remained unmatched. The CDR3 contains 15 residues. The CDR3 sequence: CSVEDRLAGVYEQFF. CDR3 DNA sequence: TGCAGCGTTGAAGATCGTCTAGCGGGAGTCTATGAGCAGTTCTTC.

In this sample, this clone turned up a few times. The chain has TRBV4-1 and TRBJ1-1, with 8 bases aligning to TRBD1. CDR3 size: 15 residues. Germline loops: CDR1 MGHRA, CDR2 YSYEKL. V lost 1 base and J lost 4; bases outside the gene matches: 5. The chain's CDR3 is CASSQAGQGGTEAFF. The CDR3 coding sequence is TGCGCCAGCAGCCAAGCAGGACAGGGAGGCACTGAAGCTTTCTTT.

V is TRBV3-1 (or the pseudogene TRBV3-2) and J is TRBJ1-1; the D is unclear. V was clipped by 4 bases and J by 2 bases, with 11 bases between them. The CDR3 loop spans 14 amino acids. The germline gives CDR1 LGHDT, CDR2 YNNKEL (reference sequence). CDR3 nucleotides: TGTGCCAGCAGCCGAGGAGGGAAAAACACTGAAGCTTTCTTT. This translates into CASSRGGKNTEAFF.